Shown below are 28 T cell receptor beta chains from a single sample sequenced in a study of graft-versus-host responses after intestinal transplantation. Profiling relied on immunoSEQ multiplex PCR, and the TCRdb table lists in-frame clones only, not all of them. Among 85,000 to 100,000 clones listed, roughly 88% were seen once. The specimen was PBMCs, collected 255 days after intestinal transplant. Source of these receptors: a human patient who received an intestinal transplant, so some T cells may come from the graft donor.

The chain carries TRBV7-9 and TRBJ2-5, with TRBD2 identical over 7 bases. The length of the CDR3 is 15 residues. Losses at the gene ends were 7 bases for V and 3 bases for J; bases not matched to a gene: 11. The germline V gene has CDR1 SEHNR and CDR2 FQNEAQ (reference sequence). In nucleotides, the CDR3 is TGTGCCAGCACCGTGTATGGGGGGACTAAAGAGACCCAGTACTTC. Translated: CASTVYGGTKETQYF.

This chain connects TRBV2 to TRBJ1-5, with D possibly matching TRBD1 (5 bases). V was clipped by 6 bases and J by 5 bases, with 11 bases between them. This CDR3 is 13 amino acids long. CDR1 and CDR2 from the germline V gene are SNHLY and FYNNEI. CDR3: CASRAGTHQPQHF. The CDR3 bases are TGTGCCAGCAGGGCCGGGACCCATCAGCCCCAGCATTTT.

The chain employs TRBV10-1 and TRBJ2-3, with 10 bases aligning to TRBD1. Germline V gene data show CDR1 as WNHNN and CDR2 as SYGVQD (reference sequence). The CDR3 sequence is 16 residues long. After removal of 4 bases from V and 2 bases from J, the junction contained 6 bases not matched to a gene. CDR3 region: CASSATGTGATDTQYF. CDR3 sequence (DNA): TGCGCCAGCAGTGCTACCGGGACAGGGGCCACAGATACGCAGTATTTT.

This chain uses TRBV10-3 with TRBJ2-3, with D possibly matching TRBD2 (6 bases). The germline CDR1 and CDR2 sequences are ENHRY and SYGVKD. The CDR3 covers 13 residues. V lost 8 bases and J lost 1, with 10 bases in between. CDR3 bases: TGTGCCATCCTGGCTAGCGGCACAGATACGCAGTATTTT. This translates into CAILASGTDTQYF.

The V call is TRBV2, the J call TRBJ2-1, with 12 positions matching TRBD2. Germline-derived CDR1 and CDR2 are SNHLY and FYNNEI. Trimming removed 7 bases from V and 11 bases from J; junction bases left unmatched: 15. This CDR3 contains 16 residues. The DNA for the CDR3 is TGTGCCAGCAACCCGGGGACGGAACTAGCGGGGGGAAAGCAGTTCTTC. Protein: CASNPGTELAGGKQFF.

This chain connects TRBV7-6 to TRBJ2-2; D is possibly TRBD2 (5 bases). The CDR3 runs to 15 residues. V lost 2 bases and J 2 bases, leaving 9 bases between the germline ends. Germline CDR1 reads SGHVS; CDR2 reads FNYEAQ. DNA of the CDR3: TGTGCCAGCAGCTTAATCGGGATTAACACCGGGGAGCTGTTTTTT. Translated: CASSLIGINTGELFF.

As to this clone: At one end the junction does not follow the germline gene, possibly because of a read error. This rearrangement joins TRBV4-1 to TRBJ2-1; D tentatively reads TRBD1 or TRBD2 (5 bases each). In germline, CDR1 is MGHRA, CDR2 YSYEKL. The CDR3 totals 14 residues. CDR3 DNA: TGCGTCAGCAGCCTCGAGGGGAGATACAATGAGCAGTTCTTC. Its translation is CVSSLEGRYNEQFF.

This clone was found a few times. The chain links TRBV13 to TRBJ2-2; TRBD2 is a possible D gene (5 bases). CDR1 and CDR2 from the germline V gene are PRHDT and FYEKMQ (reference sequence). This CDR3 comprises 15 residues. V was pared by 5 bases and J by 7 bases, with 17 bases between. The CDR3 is CASSPGGKVDGELFF. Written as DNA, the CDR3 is TGTGCCAGCAGCCCCGGAGGAAAGGTAGACGGGGAGCTGTTTTTT.

CDR3 in DNA: TGTGCCAGCAGTTTCAGATTTTATAATTCACCCCTCCACTTT. Protein sequence: CASSFRFYNSPLHF. J is TRBJ1-6 and V is TRBV28; D is unresolved. The germline V gene encodes CDR1 MDHEN and CDR2 SYDVKM. This CDR3 comprises 14 residues. The V end lost 3 bases, the J end lost 4 bases, and 7 bases lay between the germline ends.

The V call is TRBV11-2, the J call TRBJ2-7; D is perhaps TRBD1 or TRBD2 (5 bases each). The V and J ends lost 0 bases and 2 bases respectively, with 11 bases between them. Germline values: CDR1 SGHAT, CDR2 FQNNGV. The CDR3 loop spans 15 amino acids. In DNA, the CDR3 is TGTGCCAGCAGCTTAGAGGGACGGCCCCCCTACGAGCAGTACTTC. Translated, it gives CASSLEGRPPYEQYF.

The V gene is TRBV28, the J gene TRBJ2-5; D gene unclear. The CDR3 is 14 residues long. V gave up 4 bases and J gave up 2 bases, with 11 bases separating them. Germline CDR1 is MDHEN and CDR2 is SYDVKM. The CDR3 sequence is CASSSPQLQETQYF. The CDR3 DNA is TGTGCCAGCAGTTCTCCACAGCTTCAAGAGACCCAGTACTTC.

The CDR3 loop reads CASSLWSENQPQHF. The DNA for the CDR3 is TGTGCCAGCAGTTTATGGAGTGAGAATCAGCCCCAGCATTTT. The V and J genes are TRBV28 and TRBJ1-5; D is undetermined. Germline CDR1 MDHEN, CDR2 SYDVKM. Between the trimmed V and J ends, which lost 0 bases and 4 bases, there was a span of 7 bases. The CDR3 is made up of 14 amino acids.

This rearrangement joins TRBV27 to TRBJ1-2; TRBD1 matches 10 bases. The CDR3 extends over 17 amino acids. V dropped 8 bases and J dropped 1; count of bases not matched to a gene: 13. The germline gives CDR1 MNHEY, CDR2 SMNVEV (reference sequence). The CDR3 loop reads CASWTWDRGGFNYGYTF. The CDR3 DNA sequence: TGTGCCAGCTGGACCTGGGACAGGGGAGGTTTTAACTATGGCTACACCTTC.

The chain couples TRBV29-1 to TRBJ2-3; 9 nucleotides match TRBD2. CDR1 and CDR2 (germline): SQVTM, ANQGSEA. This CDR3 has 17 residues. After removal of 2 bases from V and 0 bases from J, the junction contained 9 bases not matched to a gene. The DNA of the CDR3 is TGCAGCGTTGAACCCTCTCACCTAGCGGGGAGCACAGATACGCAGTATTTT. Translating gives CSVEPSHLAGSTDTQYF.

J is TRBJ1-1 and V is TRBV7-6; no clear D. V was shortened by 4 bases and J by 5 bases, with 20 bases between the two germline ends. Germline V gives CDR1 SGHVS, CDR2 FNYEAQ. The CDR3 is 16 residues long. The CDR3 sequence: CASSSIPDTLGTEAFF. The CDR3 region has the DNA TGTGCCAGCAGCTCGATCCCTGACACCTTGGGGACTGAAGCTTTCTTT.

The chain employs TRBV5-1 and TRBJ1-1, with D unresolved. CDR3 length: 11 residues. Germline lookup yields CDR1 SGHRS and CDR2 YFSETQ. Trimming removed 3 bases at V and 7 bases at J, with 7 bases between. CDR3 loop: CASSSTGEAFF. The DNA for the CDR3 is TGCGCCAGCAGCTCGACGGGTGAAGCTTTCTTT.

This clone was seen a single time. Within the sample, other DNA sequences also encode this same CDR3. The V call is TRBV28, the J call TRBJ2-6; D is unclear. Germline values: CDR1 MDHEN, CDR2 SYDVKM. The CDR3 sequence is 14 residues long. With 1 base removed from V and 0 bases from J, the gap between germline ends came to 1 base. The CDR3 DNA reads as TGTGCCAGCAGTTTATCCTCTGGGGCCAACGTCCTGACTTTC. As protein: CASSLSSGANVLTF.

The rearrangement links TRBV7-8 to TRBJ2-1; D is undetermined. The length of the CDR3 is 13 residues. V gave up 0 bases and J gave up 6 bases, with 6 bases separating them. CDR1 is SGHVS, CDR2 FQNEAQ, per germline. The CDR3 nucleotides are TGTGCCAGCAGCTTAGCTCAGAGCAATGAGCAGTTCTTC. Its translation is CASSLAQSNEQFF.

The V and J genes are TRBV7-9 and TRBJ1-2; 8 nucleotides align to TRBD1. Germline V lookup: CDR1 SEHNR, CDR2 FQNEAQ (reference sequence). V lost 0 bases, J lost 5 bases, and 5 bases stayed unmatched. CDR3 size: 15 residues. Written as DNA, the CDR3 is TGTGCCAGCAGCTTAGCAGGACAGGGATGGTATGGCTACACCTTC. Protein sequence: CASSLAGQGWYGYTF.

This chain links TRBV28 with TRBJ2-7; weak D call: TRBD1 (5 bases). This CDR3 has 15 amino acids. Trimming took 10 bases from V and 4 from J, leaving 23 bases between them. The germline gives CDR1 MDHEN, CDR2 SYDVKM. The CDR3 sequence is CATRVLQESLYEQYF. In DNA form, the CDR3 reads TGTGCCACCAGGGTCCTACAGGAGTCGCTTTACGAGCAGTACTTC.

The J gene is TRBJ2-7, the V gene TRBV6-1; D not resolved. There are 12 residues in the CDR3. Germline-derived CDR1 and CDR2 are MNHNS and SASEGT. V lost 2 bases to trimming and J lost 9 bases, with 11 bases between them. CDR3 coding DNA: TGTGCCAGCAGTGAATGGGCTATGGCGCAGTACTTC. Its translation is CASSEWAMAQYF.

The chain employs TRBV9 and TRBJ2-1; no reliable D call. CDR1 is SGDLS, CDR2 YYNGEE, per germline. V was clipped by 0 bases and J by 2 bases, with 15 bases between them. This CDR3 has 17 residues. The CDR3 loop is CASSVVPQVATYNEQFF. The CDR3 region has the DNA TGTGCCAGCAGCGTAGTACCCCAGGTGGCCACCTACAATGAGCAGTTCTTC.

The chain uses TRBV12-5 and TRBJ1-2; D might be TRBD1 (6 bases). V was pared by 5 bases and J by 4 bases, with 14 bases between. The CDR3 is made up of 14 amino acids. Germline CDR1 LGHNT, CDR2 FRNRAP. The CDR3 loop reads CASGAPGAAYGYTF. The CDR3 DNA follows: TGTGCTAGTGGTGCCCCAGGGGCGGCCTATGGCTACACCTTC. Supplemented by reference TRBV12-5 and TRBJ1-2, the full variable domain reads DARVTQTPRHKVTEMGQEVTMRCQPILGHNTVFWYRQTMMQGLELLAYFRNRAPLDDSGMPKDRFSAEMPDATLATLKIQPSEPRDSAVYFCASGAPGAAYGYTFGSGTRLTVV.

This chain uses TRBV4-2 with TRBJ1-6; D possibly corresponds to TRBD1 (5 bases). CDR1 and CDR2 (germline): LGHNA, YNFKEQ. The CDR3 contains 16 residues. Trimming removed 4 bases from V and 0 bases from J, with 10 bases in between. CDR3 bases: TGTGCCAGCAGCCCCACAGGTGGCTCCTATAATTCACCCCTCCACTTT. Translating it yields CASSPTGGSYNSPLHF.

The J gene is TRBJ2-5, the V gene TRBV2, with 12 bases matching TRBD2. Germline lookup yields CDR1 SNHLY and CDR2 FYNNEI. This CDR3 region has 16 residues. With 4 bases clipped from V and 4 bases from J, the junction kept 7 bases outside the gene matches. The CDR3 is CASSAASGGASETQYF. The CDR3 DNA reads TGTGCCAGCAGTGCGGCTAGCGGGGGGGCTTCAGAGACCCAGTACTTC.

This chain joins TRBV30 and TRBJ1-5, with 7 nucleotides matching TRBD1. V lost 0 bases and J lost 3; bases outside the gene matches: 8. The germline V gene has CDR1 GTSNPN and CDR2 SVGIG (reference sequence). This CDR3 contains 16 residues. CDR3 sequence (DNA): TGTGCCTGGAGTGTAGGAAAGGGACAGATCAATCAGCCCCAGCATTTT. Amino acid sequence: CAWSVGKGQINQPQHF.

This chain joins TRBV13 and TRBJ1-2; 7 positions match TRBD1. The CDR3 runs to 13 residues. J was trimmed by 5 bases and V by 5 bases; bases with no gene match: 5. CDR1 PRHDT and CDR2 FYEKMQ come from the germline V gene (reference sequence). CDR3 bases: TGTGCCAGCAGCCGGGACAGTAGATATGGCTACACCTTC. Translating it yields CASSRDSRYGYTF. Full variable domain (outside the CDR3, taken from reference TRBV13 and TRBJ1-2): AAGVIQSPRHLIKEKRETATLKCYPIPRHDTVYWYQQGPGQDPQFLISFYEKMQSDKGSIPDRFSAQQFSDYHSELNMSSLELGDSALYFCASSRDSRYGYTFGSGTRLTVV.

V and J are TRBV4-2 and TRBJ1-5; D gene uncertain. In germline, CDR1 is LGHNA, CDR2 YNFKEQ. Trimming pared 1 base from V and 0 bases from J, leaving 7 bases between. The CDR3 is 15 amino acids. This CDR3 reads CASSQGTYSNQPQHF. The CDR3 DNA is TGTGCCAGCAGCCAAGGGACGTATAGCAATCAGCCCCAGCATTTT.